The next 17 T cell receptor beta chains were all read from a single sample in a study of blood T cell repertoires in COVID-19. Measured with immunoSEQ multiplex PCR; TCRdb has only the in-frame clones, and not every one. The sample lists 400,000 or so clones; around nine tenths were seen once. The sequenced sample was peripheral blood. These receptor sequences come from a human donor in a cohort sampled during active COVID-19.

The J gene is TRBJ1-2, the V gene TRBV7-8, with 7 bases fitting TRBD1. CDR3 size: 15 residues. V trimming: 4 bases; J trimming: 4 bases; junction bases outside the gene matches: 9. In germline, CDR1 is SGHVS, CDR2 FQNEAQ. CDR3 sequence (DNA): TGTGCCAGCAGCTCTCCACAGGGGCCTGGCTATGGCTACACCTTC. It specifies CASSSPQGPGYGYTF.

The V gene is TRBV30, the J gene TRBJ2-3; the D gene is possibly TRBD1 (6 bases). Per germline, CDR1 GTSNPN and CDR2 SVGIG (reference sequence). The CDR3 is 14 residues long. V was clipped by 5 bases and J by 3 bases, with 15 bases between them. The CDR3 sequence: CAWGGMQRTDTQYF. In DNA form, the CDR3 reads TGTGCCTGGGGGGGCATGCAAAGGACAGATACGCAGTATTTT.

This clone was recorded once. The chain recombines TRBV6-5 with TRBJ2-5, with TRBD1 matching over 9 bases. The CDR3 spans 15 residues. CDR1 MNHEY and CDR2 SVGAGI come from the germline V gene. J was trimmed by 3 bases and V by 7 bases; bases with no gene match: 9. In nucleotides, the CDR3 is TGTGCCAGCACCCCATCGGGACAGGGAAAAGAGACCCAGTACTTC. This sequence encodes CASTPSGQGKETQYF.

The rearrangement links TRBV9 to TRBJ1-1; 7 positions match TRBD1. V trimming: 1 base; J trimming: 0 bases; junction bases outside the gene matches: 0. CDR3 length: 14 amino acids. Germline V CDR1 and CDR2: SGDLS, YYNGEE. This CDR3 is CASSVTGVNTEAFF. Here the CDR3 DNA reads TGTGCCAGCAGCGTAACAGGGGTGAACACTGAAGCTTTCTTT. Full variable domain (remainder filled in from reference TRBV9 and TRBJ1-1): DSGVTQTPKHLITATGQRVTLRCSPRSGDLSVYWYQQSLDQGLQFLIQYYNGEERAKGNILERFSAQQFPDLHSELNLSSLELGDSALYFCASSVTGVNTEAFFGQGTRLTVV.

The chain carries TRBV6-6 and TRBJ2-7; 8 nucleotides match TRBD2. This CDR3 region has 16 residues. J lost 3 bases, V lost 5 bases, and 12 bases had no gene match. Germline CDR1 and CDR2: MNHNY and SVGAGI (reference sequence). In nucleotides, the CDR3 is TGTGCCAGCAGTCCCGGGGGGGGCAGGGCCCTCTACGAGCAGTACTTC. Its translation: CASSPGGGRALYEQYF.

The chain links TRBV7-2 to TRBJ2-5; 10 nucleotides match TRBD2. Trimming removed 0 bases from V and 5 bases from J; junction bases left unmatched: 9. The CDR3 length is 17 residues. Germline V gives CDR1 SGHTA, CDR2 FQGNSA. Here the CDR3 reads CASSLARLAGVGETQYF. As DNA, the CDR3 is TGTGCCAGCAGCTTAGCGCGGCTAGCGGGGGTCGGGGAGACCCAGTACTTC.

The chain is built from TRBV6-6 and TRBJ1-5; D remains ambiguous. The CDR3 is 16 residues long. The germline V gene encodes CDR1 MNHNY and CDR2 SVGAGI (reference sequence). Deletions cut 4 bases from V and 0 bases from J, with 13 bases between. CDR3: CASSSHPGYSNQPQHF. CDR3 in DNA: TGTGCCAGCAGTTCCCATCCGGGATATAGCAATCAGCCCCAGCATTTT.

The chain joins TRBV9 to TRBJ2-1; a weak D match, TRBD1 (6 bases). This CDR3 comprises 15 residues. Trimming shortened V by 0 bases and J by 8 bases, and 15 bases separated the two germline ends. The germline gives CDR1 SGDLS, CDR2 YYNGEE. The CDR3 coding sequence is TGTGCCAGCAGCGTAGCCGGACAGAGGAGCGATGAGCAGTTCTTC. Amino acids: CASSVAGQRSDEQFF.

The genes are TRBV7-3 and TRBJ2-2, with 9 bases that match TRBD1. The CDR3 is made up of 16 amino acids. J lost 7 bases, V lost 2 bases, and 8 bases had no gene match. Germline V gene data show CDR1 as SGHTA and CDR2 as FQGTGA. The CDR3 DNA sequence: TGTGCCAGCAGCTTAGTTGGGGGACAGGGTTACGGGGAGCTGTTTTTT. Amino acid sequence: CASSLVGGQGYGELFF.

The count of this clone is one. J is TRBJ2-7 and V is TRBV5-1; 8 nucleotides match TRBD1. Trimming at V came to 1 base and at J to 0 bases, leaving 3 bases not matched to a gene. Germline CDR1 is SGHRS and CDR2 is YFSETQ. This CDR3 spans 15 amino acids. The CDR3 bases are TGCGCCAGCAGCTTGTCGACAGGGGTCTCCTACGAGCAGTACTTC. Translating it yields CASSLSTGVSYEQYF.

V and J are TRBV9 and TRBJ2-1, with D unresolved. The germline V gene encodes CDR1 SGDLS and CDR2 YYNGEE. Trimming took 2 bases from V and 5 from J, leaving 8 bases between them. This CDR3 comprises 13 residues. CDR3 DNA: TGTGCCAGCAGCGTCCTAGTGAACAATGAGCAGTTCTTC. As protein: CASSVLVNNEQFF.

This chain links TRBV6-1 with TRBJ1-2; D unclear. This CDR3 has 15 residues. Trimming removed 3 bases at V and 0 bases at J, with 11 bases between. Germline V lookup: CDR1 MNHNS, CDR2 SASEGT. The CDR3 region is CASSDLLGANYGYTF. Here the CDR3 DNA reads TGTGCCAGCAGTGATCTCCTAGGAGCTAACTATGGCTACACCTTC.

The chain carries TRBV6-5 and TRBJ1-5, with a possible D match to TRBD1 (6 bases). The CDR3 is 15 residues long. V lost 7 bases to trimming and J lost 6 bases, with 19 bases between them. Germline CDR1 is MNHEY and CDR2 is SVGAGI. The DNA for the CDR3 is TGTGCCAGCACCCAAGAGGGAGGGGGGGGTCAGCCCCAGCATTTT. It yields the protein CASTQEGGGGQPQHF.

The chain uses TRBV27 and TRBJ2-5; 7 bases match TRBD1. V was pared by 5 bases and J by 1 base, with 7 bases of the junction left unmatched. This CDR3 has 15 residues. The germline CDR1 and CDR2 sequences are MNHEY and SMNVEV (reference sequence). CDR3 protein: CASSLTGTAQETQYF. DNA for the CDR3: TGTGCCAGCAGTCTCACCGGGACAGCCCAAGAGACCCAGTACTTC.

The chain links TRBV7-8 to TRBJ1-5, with TRBD1 identical over 8 bases. The CDR3 runs to 15 residues. CDR1 and CDR2 from the germline V gene are SGHVS and FQNEAQ. J lost 3 bases, V lost 5 bases, and 6 bases had no gene match. In nucleotides, the CDR3 is TGTGCCAGCAGCCCTGACAGGGGAGCCAATCAGCCCCAGCATTTT. Translation: CASSPDRGANQPQHF.

The rearrangement links TRBV20-1 to TRBJ2-2; 10 bases line up with TRBD2. The CDR3 is 15 amino acids. J was trimmed by 0 bases and V by 3 bases; bases with no gene match: 1. Germline V gives CDR1 DFQATT, CDR2 SNEGSKA (reference sequence). This chain's CDR3 is CSASSGGPNTGELFF. In nucleotides, the CDR3 is TGCAGTGCTAGTAGCGGGGGGCCGAACACCGGGGAGCTGTTTTTT.

This chain uses TRBV18 with TRBJ2-7; 10 bases align to TRBD2. The CDR3 has 17 residues. Trimming cost V 1 base and J 5 bases; bases outside gene matches: 11. Per germline, CDR1 KGHSH and CDR2 LQKENI. The CDR3 reads CASSPRLAGALEHEQYF. CDR3 in DNA: TGTGCCAGCTCACCACGGCTAGCGGGAGCGCTGGAACACGAGCAGTACTTC.